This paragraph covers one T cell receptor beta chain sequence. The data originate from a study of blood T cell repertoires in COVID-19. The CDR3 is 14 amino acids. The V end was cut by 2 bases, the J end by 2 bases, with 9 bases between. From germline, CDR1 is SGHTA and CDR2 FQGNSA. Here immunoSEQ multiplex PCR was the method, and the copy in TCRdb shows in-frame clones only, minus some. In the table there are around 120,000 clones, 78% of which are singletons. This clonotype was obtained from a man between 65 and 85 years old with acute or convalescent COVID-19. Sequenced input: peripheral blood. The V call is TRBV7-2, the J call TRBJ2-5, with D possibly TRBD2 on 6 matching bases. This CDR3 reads CASSLIRGQETQYF. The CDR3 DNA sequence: TGTGCCAGCAGCTTAATCCGGGGGCAAGAGACCCAGTACTTC.